Presented here are 20 T cell receptor beta chains from one specimen sequenced in a study of T-cell reconstitution after alpha-beta-depleted transplantation in children. TCRbeta library construction was performed incorporating unique molecular identifiers. TCRdb fed the PCR reads into MiXCR, producing one record per CDR3 protein. The sample holds 200,000 to 300,000 distinct CDR3 sequences, 24% seen once. Sequencing used PBMCs, mostly from graft donor cells, obtained 360 days after TCRalphabeta/CD19-depleted stem cell transplant. These receptors originate from a female patient aged 2-15 years who had a stem cell transplant for congenital amegakaryocytic thrombocytopenia, so the T cells may come from the graft donor.

V and J are TRBV20-1 and TRBJ2-4; TRBD1 is a possible D gene (5 bases). The CDR3 is 16 amino acids. Germline V gives CDR1 DFQATT, CDR2 SNEGSKA (reference sequence). Trimming stripped 0 bases from V and 0 bases from J, with 12 bases between. The CDR3 DNA follows: TGCAGTGCTAGAGATTATTGGGGCCTAGCCAAAAACATTCAGTACTTC. Protein product: CSARDYWGLAKNIQYF.

There are a few counts of this clonotype. The chain combines TRBV28 with TRBJ2-7; 7 nucleotides line up with TRBD1. V was pared by 10 bases and J by 2 bases, with 5 bases of the junction left unmatched. The CDR3 runs to 12 residues. The germline gives CDR1 MDHEN, CDR2 SYDVKM. CDR3 DNA sequence: TGTGCCATAAGGACAGGACCCTACGAGCAGTACTTC. Translation: CAIRTGPYEQYF.

In this sample, this clonotype turned up a few times. The rearrangement links TRBV11-2 to TRBJ2-3; tentatively, D is TRBD2 (5 bases). The germline gives CDR1 SGHAT, CDR2 FQNNGV. The CDR3 sequence is 16 residues long. Trimming stripped 0 bases from V and 2 bases from J, with 12 bases between. CDR3: CASSLEGSWVTDTQYF. CDR3 DNA sequence: TGTGCCAGCAGCTTAGAGGGGAGTTGGGTCACAGATACGCAGTATTTT. The complete variable domain, with remaining parts taken from reference TRBV11-2 and TRBJ2-3, reads EAGVAQSPRYKIIEKRQSVAFWCNPISGHATLYWYQQILGQGPKLLIQFQNNGVVDDSQLPKDRFSAERLKGVDSTLKIQPAKLEDSAVYLCASSLEGSWVTDTQYFGPGTRLTVL.

The CDR3, as DNA: TGTGCCAGCAGCCCCAGGACAGGGTACACTGAAGCTTTCTTT. It yields the protein CASSPRTGYTEAFF. This sequence joins TRBV7-8 and TRBJ1-1; 8 positions agree with TRBD1. The germline CDR1 and CDR2 sequences are SGHVS and FQNEAQ. The length of the CDR3 is 14 residues. With 5 bases clipped from V and 3 bases from J, the junction kept 5 bases outside the gene matches.

This clonotype was counted only a few times. The chain has TRBV6-2 or TRBV6-3 and TRBJ2-3; 8 positions match TRBD2. There are 18 residues in the CDR3. Germline V CDR1 and CDR2: MNHEY, SVGEGT. Losses at the gene ends were 2 bases for V and 4 bases for J; bases not matched to a gene: 14. The CDR3 protein is CASSYVLAGLQAADTQYF. The DNA of the CDR3 is TGTGCCAGCAGTTACGTTCTAGCGGGCCTCCAGGCAGCAGATACGCAGTATTTT.

The chain uses TRBV11-2 and TRBJ2-7, with D possibly being TRBD2 (6 bases). V lost 5 bases and J lost 0, with 17 bases in between. Germline values: CDR1 SGHAT, CDR2 FQNNGV. The CDR3 runs to 16 residues. The CDR3 DNA reads as TGTGCCAGCAGCGCTAGCGTCGGCCGTTTCTCCTACGAGCAGTACTTC. It encodes CASSASVGRFSYEQYF.

J is TRBJ1-1 and V is TRBV7-8; TRBD1 agrees at 11 bases. V shed 5 bases and J 2 bases; nucleotides not matched to a gene: 19. The CDR3 has 20 residues. Germline loops: CDR1 SGHVS, CDR2 FQNEAQ. The CDR3 is CASSRRRKDRGQYHNTEAFF. CDR3 DNA: TGTGCCAGCAGCCGACGGAGAAAGGACAGGGGGCAATATCATAACACTGAAGCTTTCTTT. Combining the CDR3 with reference TRBV7-8 and TRBJ1-1 gives the whole variable domain GAGVSQSPRYKVAKRGQDVALRCDPISGHVSLFWYQQALGQGPEFLTYFQNEAQLDKSGLPSDRFFAERPEGSVSTLKIQRTQQEDSAVYLCASSRRRKDRGQYHNTEAFFGQGTRLTVV.

The chain carries TRBV20-1 and TRBJ2-5; either TRBD1 or TRBD2 may fit D (5 bases each). Germline V CDR1 and CDR2: DFQATT, SNEGSKA (reference sequence). With 3 bases removed from V and 2 bases from J, the gap between germline ends came to 13 bases. The length of the CDR3 is 14 residues. The CDR3 protein is CSASFRWGQETQYF. The CDR3 bases are TGCAGTGCTAGTTTTCGTTGGGGGCAAGAGACCCAGTACTTC.

The V call is TRBV4-1, the J call TRBJ2-7; 8 nucleotides align to TRBD1. The CDR3 has 17 amino acids. Trimming took 4 bases from V and 1 from J; bases not matched to a gene: 12. CDR1 and CDR2 (germline): MGHRA, YSYEKL. The CDR3 spells CASSLFPGDRSSYEQYF. In nucleotides, the CDR3 is TGCGCCAGCAGCCTCTTCCCAGGGGACAGGTCTTCCTACGAGCAGTACTTC.

V usage is TRBV29-1 and J usage is TRBJ2-3; 13 bases fit TRBD2. CDR1 and CDR2 (germline): SQVTM, ANQGSEA. V lost 6 bases and J lost 11; bases outside the gene matches: 20. The CDR3 length is 17 residues. The CDR3 sequence: CSVPSGTSGKRAWEQYF. DNA for the CDR3: TGCAGCGTGCCATCCGGGACTAGCGGGAAACGAGCTTGGGAGCAGTATTTT.

The CDR3 nucleotides are TGTGCCAGCAGCCAAGATCGGTCCCCATCTGGCTACACCTTC. It specifies CASSQDRSPSGYTF. The chain has TRBV3-1 and TRBJ1-2; D remains unclear. Trimming left V 0 bases short and J 7 bases short, with 12 bases between. CDR3 length equals 14 residues. Germline CDR1 LGHDT, CDR2 YNNKEL (reference sequence).

Many counts were recorded for this clonotype. The chain combines TRBV28 with TRBJ1-1, with D unclear. The ends were cut back, 6 bases at V and 2 bases at J, with 13 bases in the middle. The CDR3 has 14 residues. Germline V gene data show CDR1 as MDHEN and CDR2 as SYDVKM. The CDR3 bases are TGTGCCAGCAGACCTTTAACGGATAACACTGAAGCTTTCTTT. This encodes CASRPLTDNTEAFF.

This chain links TRBV7-2 with TRBJ2-3; the D is unclear. V was trimmed by 0 bases and J by 5 bases, leaving 6 bases between them. The CDR3 is 13 residues long. In germline, CDR1 is SGHTA, CDR2 FQGNSA. The CDR3 loop reads CASSLARRDTQYF. The CDR3 DNA reads as TGTGCCAGCAGCTTAGCGAGGCGAGATACGCAGTATTTT.

The CDR3 is CASSPDLARGYEQYF. The CDR3 bases are TGTGCCAGCAGTCCCGATTTGGCTCGGGGCTACGAGCAGTACTTC. The chain links TRBV28 to TRBJ2-7; D is perhaps TRBD2 (5 bases). There are 15 residues in the CDR3. The V gene lost 5 bases and the J gene lost 3 bases, with 17 bases spanning the gap. CDR1 is MDHEN, CDR2 SYDVKM, per germline.

This clonotype was observed many times. This sequence joins TRBV28 and TRBJ2-7, with TRBD2 identical over 7 bases. The CDR3 contains 13 residues. Germline V CDR1 and CDR2: MDHEN, SYDVKM. V shed 4 bases and J 7 bases; nucleotides not matched to a gene: 7. CDR3 bases: TGTGCCAGCAGTTACCCGTGGGGGGGGGAGCAGTACTTC. Translating it yields CASSYPWGGEQYF.

The chain combines TRBV6-1 with TRBJ1-1; D gene ambiguous. This CDR3 comprises 14 residues. V shed 6 bases and J shed 4 bases, with 15 bases lying between them. Germline V gene lookup returns CDR1 MNHNS and CDR2 SASEGT. CDR3 protein: CASSPLDAGTEAFF. The CDR3 DNA sequence: TGTGCCAGCAGCCCACTGGACGCGGGCACTGAAGCTTTCTTT.

The V gene is TRBV3-1, the J gene TRBJ2-1, with 8 bases aligning to TRBD2. The CDR3 consists of 14 residues. Trimming cost V 1 base and J 5 bases; bases outside gene matches: 1. Germline CDR1 and CDR2: LGHDT and YNNKEL (reference sequence). CDR3 sequence: CASSQAGGDNEQFF. CDR3 coding DNA: TGTGCCAGCAGCCAAGCGGGAGGGGACAATGAGCAGTTCTTC.

The V call is TRBV6-2 or TRBV6-3, the J call TRBJ2-2; TRBD2 is a possible D gene (5 bases). In germline, CDR1 is MNHEY, CDR2 SVGEGT. V was trimmed by 0 bases and J by 2 bases, leaving 10 bases between them. The CDR3 is 16 amino acids. The CDR3 nucleotides read TGTGCCAGCAGTTACTCGATAGCGCTTAACACCGGGGAGCTGTTTTTT. It is translated as CASSYSIALNTGELFF.

Only a few counts were recorded for this clonotype. In nucleotides, the CDR3 is TGCGCCAGCAGCTTGAGACCCGGCGGGAACGAGCAGTACTTC. It codes for CASSLRPGGNEQYF. The V gene is TRBV5-1, the J gene TRBJ2-7, with TRBD2 as a possible D gene (6 bases). The CDR3 is 14 residues long. Germline V gene sequence: CDR1 SGHRS, CDR2 YFSETQ. Trimming took 1 base from V and 5 from J, leaving 13 bases between them.

The rearrangement links TRBV30 to TRBJ1-1; D gene uncertain. Trimming left V 2 bases short and J 1 base short, with 11 bases between. CDR3 length: 14 residues. CDR1 GTSNPN and CDR2 SVGIG come from the germline V gene (reference sequence). CDR3: CAWSKWGTNTEAFF. CDR3 nucleotide sequence: TGTGCCTGGAGTAAATGGGGAACGAACACTGAAGCTTTCTTT.